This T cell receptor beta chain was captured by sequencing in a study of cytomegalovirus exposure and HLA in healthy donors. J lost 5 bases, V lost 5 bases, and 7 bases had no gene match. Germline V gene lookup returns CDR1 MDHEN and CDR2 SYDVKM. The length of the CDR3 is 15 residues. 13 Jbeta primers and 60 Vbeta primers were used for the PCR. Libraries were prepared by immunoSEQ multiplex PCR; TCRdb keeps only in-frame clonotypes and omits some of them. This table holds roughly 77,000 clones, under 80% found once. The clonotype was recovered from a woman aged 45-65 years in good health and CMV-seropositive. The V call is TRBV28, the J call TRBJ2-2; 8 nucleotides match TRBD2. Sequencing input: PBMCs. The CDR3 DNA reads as TGTGCCAGCAGTCCCGGGGGGGCTGGGACCGGGGAGCTGTTTTTT. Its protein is CASSPGGAGTGELFF.